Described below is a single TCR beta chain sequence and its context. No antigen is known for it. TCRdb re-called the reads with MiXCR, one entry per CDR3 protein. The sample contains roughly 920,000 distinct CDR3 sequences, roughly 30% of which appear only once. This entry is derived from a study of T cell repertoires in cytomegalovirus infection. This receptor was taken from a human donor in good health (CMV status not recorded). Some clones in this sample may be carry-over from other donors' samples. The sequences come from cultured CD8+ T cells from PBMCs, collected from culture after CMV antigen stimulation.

CDR3 bases: TGTGCCAGCAGTTACCGCTCTCTAGCGCCCGGCACAGATACGCAGTATTTT. It specifies CASSYRSLAPGTDTQYF. This sequence joins TRBV6-2 or TRBV6-3 and TRBJ2-3; D is perhaps TRBD2 (6 bases). The CDR3 runs to 17 residues. Germline lookup yields CDR1 MNHEY and CDR2 SVGEGT. The V and J ends lost 2 bases and 1 base respectively, with 16 bases between them.